These 16 T cell receptor beta chains came from one sample sequenced in a study of blood T cell repertoires in COVID-19 (dated by TCRdb to about 2020). The protocol used for the library was the immunoSEQ multiplex PCR assay. Drawn from immuneACCESS, this table holds only the in-frame rearrangements with V and J called that TCRdb kept. Clones are partly lost; checked studies trace under half to an unresolved V gene and leave the rest unexplained. The sample includes approximately 50,000 clones, with 79% observed a single time. The ten most abundant clones make up under 30% of the sample. Material: peripheral blood. The receptors were gathered from a man between 70 and 80 years old with acute or convalescent COVID-19.

This chain uses TRBV28 with TRBJ2-5, with 9 bases identical to TRBD1. Germline V gene sequence: CDR1 MDHEN, CDR2 SYDVKM. The CDR3 has 15 amino acids. Trimming removed 2 bases from V and 4 bases from J; junction bases left unmatched: 5. The CDR3 here is CASSLPGQGVETQYF. DNA for the CDR3: TGTGCCAGCAGTTTACCGGGACAGGGTGTAGAGACCCAGTACTTC.

In the case of this clone: The same CDR3 is also encoded by other DNA sequences in this sample. The rearrangement uses TRBV5-1 and TRBJ2-1; D ambiguous. Trimming stripped 0 bases from V and 0 bases from J, with 7 bases between. CDR1 is SGHRS, CDR2 YFSETQ, per germline. This CDR3 region has 15 residues. CDR3 in amino acids: CASSLDGSSYNEQFF. The CDR3 bases are TGCGCCAGCAGCTTGGATGGTAGCTCCTACAATGAGCAGTTCTTC.

The rearrangement joins TRBV7-3 to TRBJ2-7; D gene uncertain. Germline V lookup: CDR1 SGHTA, CDR2 FQGTGA. This CDR3 contains 16 residues. Trimming pared 7 bases from V and 3 bases from J, leaving 22 bases between. The CDR3 nucleotides read TGTGCCAGCACCATCCTAGATAACAACGTACACTACGAGCAGTACTTC. Translation: CASTILDNNVHYEQYF.

The J gene is TRBJ2-5, the V gene TRBV28; TRBD2 matches at 13 bases. In germline, CDR1 is MDHEN, CDR2 SYDVKM. The CDR3 totals 16 residues. The V and J ends lost 4 bases and 0 bases, in that order; junction bases with no gene match: 2. Here the CDR3 DNA reads TGTGCCAGCAGTTCCGGGACTAGCGGGGACCAAGAGACCCAGTACTTC. This encodes CASSSGTSGDQETQYF.

This sequence joins TRBV4-2 and TRBJ2-2, with TRBD2 as a possible D gene (5 bases). V shed 2 bases and J shed 7 bases, with 17 bases lying between them. This CDR3 contains 16 residues. Germline CDR1 reads LGHNA; CDR2 reads YNFKEQ. CDR3: CASSQPERSPGGELFF. The CDR3 DNA reads as TGTGCCAGCAGCCAACCGGAGCGGAGCCCGGGCGGGGAGCTGTTTTTT.

In its sample, this clone was seen once. V usage is TRBV5-1 and J usage is TRBJ2-1; 7 bases match TRBD2. With V trimmed by 1 base and J by 7 bases, 2 bases remained unmatched. The V gene's germline CDR1 is SGHRS and CDR2 YFSETQ. This CDR3 spans 13 amino acids. The CDR3 region is CASSLSRENEQFF. CDR3 in DNA: TGCGCCAGCAGCTTGTCGCGGGAGAATGAGCAGTTCTTC. The variable domain in full, completed from reference TRBV5-1 and TRBJ2-1, reads KAGVTQTPRYLIKTRGQQVTLSCSPISGHRSVSWYQQTPGQGLQFLFEYFSETQRNKGNFPGRFSGRQFSNSRSEMNVSTLELGDSALYLCASSLSRENEQFFGPGTRLTVL.

This clone was seen only once. The chain uses TRBV27 and TRBJ1-5; TRBD1 might be the D (5 bases). The CDR3 is 14 residues long. The V gene's germline CDR1 is MNHEY and CDR2 SMNVEV (reference sequence). V was trimmed by 6 bases and J by 3 bases, leaving 12 bases between them. CDR3 region: CASSFQGVNQPQHF. CDR3 coding DNA: TGTGCCAGCAGCTTTCAGGGCGTCAATCAGCCCCAGCATTTT.

The rearrangement uses TRBV3-1 (or the pseudogene TRBV3-2) and TRBJ2-1; 11 nucleotides agree with TRBD2. Germline V gives CDR1 LGHDT, CDR2 YNNKEL (reference sequence). The CDR3 spans 16 residues. V shed 6 bases and J 0 bases; nucleotides not matched to a gene: 4. The DNA of the CDR3 is TGTGCCAGCAGTACTACTAGCGGGAGCTCCTACAATGAGCAGTTCTTC. Its translation is CASSTTSGSSYNEQFF.

V gene TRBV10-1 combines with J gene TRBJ1-2; D unclear. The CDR3 has 13 amino acids. CDR1 is WNHNN and CDR2 is SYGVQD in the germline V gene (reference sequence). V lost 3 bases and J 3 bases, leaving 8 bases between the germline ends. The CDR3 loop is CASSDSRDYGYTF. DNA for the CDR3: TGCGCCAGCAGTGATTCCCGGGACTATGGCTACACCTTC.

V is TRBV28 and J is TRBJ1-1; 8 bases are a match to TRBD1. Per the germline V gene, CDR1 is MDHEN and CDR2 is SYDVKM. CDR3 length equals 13 residues. V lost 2 bases, J lost 4 bases, and 0 bases stayed unmatched. The CDR3 sequence is CASSLTGGTEAFF. For the CDR3, the DNA is TGTGCCAGCAGTTTAACAGGGGGCACTGAAGCTTTCTTT.

CDR3 residues: CASSRDSDLVNEQFF. CDR3 sequence (DNA): TGTGCCAGCAGCCGGGACTCCGACCTGGTCAATGAGCAGTTCTTC. The rearrangement joins TRBV11-1 to TRBJ2-1, with D perhaps TRBD2 (6 bases). CDR1 is SGHAT, CDR2 FQDESV, per germline (reference sequence). The CDR3 covers 15 residues. V shed 5 bases and J shed 6 bases, with 17 bases lying between them.

The chain has TRBV5-1 and TRBJ2-7, with 8 positions matching TRBD2. Losses at the gene ends were 3 bases for V and 0 bases for J; bases not matched to a gene: 2. The CDR3 runs to 14 residues. The germline CDR1 and CDR2 sequences are SGHRS and YFSETQ. CDR3 sequence reads: CASSYSGVSYEQYF. The CDR3 bases are TGCGCCAGCAGCTATAGCGGGGTCTCCTACGAGCAGTACTTC.

This chain links TRBV5-1 with TRBJ2-1, with D possibly TRBD1 on 6 matching bases. This CDR3 is built from 15 residues. CDR1 SGHRS and CDR2 YFSETQ come from the germline V gene. The V end lost 3 bases, the J end lost 6 bases, and 16 bases lay between the germline ends. CDR3 coding DNA: TGCGCCAGCAGCTCCGGGACACCTTTTTTCAATGAGCAGTTCTTC. Protein product: CASSSGTPFFNEQFF.

In this sample, this clone turned up many times. The CDR3 reads CASSPLIPLATGEPYEQYF. The CDR3 region has the DNA TGTGCCAGCAGCCCACTCATACCATTGGCGACAGGGGAGCCCTACGAGCAGTACTTC. This chain uses TRBV4-2 with TRBJ2-7; TRBD1 agrees at 8 bases. V dropped 4 bases and J dropped 2; count of bases not matched to a gene: 19. Germline V gene sequence: CDR1 LGHNA, CDR2 YNFKEQ. This CDR3 region has 19 residues.

The J gene is TRBJ1-3, the V gene TRBV6-5; D gene uncertain. The CDR3 contains 15 residues. CDR1 is MNHEY, CDR2 SVGAGI, per germline. V dropped 6 bases and J dropped 0 bases, with 12 bases sitting between them. DNA for the CDR3: TGTGCCAGCAGCCGATCGGGGTACTCTGGAAACACCATATATTTT. Translation gives CASSRSGYSGNTIYF.

CDR3 in DNA: TGTGCCAGCAGTGAACAGGGGGCCTACAATGAGCAGTTCTTC. The encoded protein is CASSEQGAYNEQFF. This sequence joins TRBV2 and TRBJ2-1; TRBD1 aligns across 7 bases. The CDR3 sequence is 14 residues long. J gave up 2 bases and V 2 bases, and 0 bases lay outside the gene matches. Germline CDR1 SNHLY, CDR2 FYNNEI.